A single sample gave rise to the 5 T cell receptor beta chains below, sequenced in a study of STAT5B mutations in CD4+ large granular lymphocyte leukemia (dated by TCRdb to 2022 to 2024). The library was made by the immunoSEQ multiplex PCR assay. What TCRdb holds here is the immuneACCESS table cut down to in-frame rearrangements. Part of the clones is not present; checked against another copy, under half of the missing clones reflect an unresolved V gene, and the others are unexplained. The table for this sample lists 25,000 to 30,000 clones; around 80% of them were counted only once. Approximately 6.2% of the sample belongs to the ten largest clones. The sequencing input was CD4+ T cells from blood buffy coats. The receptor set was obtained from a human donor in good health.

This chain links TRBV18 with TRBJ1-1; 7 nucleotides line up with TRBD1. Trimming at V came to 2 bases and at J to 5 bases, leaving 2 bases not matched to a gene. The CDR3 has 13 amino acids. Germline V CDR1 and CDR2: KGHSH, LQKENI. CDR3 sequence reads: CASSPETGTEAFF. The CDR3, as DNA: TGTGCCAGCTCACCAGAGACAGGGACTGAAGCTTTCTTT.

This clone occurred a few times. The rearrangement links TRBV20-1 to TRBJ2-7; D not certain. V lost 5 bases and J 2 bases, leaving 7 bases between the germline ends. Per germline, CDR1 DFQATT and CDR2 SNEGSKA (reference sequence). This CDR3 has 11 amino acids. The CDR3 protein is CSAGDAYEQYF. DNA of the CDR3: TGCAGTGCTGGTGACGCCTACGAGCAGTACTTC.

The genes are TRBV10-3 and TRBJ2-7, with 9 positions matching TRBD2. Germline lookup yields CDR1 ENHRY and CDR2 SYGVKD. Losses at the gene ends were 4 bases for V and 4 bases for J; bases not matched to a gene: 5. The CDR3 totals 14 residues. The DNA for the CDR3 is TGTGCCATCAGTGGAAGACTAGCGGATTACGAGCAGTACTTC. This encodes CAISGRLADYEQYF.

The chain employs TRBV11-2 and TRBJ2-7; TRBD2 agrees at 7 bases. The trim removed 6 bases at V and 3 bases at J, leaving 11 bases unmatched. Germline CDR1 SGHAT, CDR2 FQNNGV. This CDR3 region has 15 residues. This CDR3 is CASSFTGDYRYEQYF. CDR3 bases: TGTGCCAGCAGTTTCACTGGGGACTACCGCTACGAGCAGTACTTC.

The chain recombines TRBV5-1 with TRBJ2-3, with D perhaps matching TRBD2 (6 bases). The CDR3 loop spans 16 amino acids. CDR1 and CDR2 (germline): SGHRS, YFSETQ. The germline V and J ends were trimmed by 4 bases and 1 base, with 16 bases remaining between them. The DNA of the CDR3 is TGCGCCAGCAGCCCTTTGGAGGGCCTCGGCACAGATACGCAGTATTTT. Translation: CASSPLEGLGTDTQYF.